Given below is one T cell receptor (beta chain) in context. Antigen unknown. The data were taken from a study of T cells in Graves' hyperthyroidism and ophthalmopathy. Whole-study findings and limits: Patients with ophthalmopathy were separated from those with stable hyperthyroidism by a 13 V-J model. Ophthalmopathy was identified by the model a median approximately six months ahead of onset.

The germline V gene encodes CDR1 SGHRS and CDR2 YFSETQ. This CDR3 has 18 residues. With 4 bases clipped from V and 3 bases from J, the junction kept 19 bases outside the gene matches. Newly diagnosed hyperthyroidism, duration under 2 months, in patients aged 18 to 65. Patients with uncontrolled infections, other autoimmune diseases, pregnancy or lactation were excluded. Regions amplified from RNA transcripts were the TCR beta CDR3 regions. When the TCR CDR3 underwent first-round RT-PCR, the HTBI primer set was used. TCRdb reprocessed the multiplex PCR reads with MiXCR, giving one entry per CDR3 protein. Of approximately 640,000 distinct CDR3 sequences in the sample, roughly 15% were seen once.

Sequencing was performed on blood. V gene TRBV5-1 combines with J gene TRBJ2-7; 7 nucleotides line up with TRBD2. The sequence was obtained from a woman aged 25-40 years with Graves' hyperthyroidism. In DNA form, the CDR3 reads TGCGCCAGCAGCCCCCGGGACTACCGGATTCGGTCGGACTACGAGCAGTACTTC. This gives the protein CASSPRDYRIRSDYEQYF.